The rows below give T cell receptor beta chains drawn from one sample of a study of blood T cell repertoires in COVID-19. Only in-frame clones appear in the TCRdb table, and some are missing; sequencing was by immunoSEQ multiplex PCR. The table has roughly 56,000 clones, 80% to 95% seen once; the top ten hold under 5.5%. The sequenced sample consisted of peripheral blood. These receptors came from a man in his forties or fifties with active COVID-19. CDR3s leave out the opening cysteine and the closing phenylalanine or tryptophan.

v_call,cdr3_aa
TRBV30,AWSGGDRGWTEAF
TRBV15,ATSFSTNTEAF
TRBV9,ASSGTSGVEQF
TRBV12-5,ASALGSSGQY
TRBV28,ASSPDRPYEQY
TRBV11-1,ASSIWTGSSYNEQF
TRBV14,ASSPRRDREQF
TRBV30,AWSVLPAGYT
TRBV4-1,ASSQGSERRFYNEQF
TRBV6-5,ASERQAGTYEQY
TRBV5-6,ASSLFTGDSIREQY
TRBV19,ASRDRPYSNQPQH
TRBV24-1,ATSDPRQGSLEQY
TRBV11-2,ASSEAGDSYEQY
TRBV2,ASKTGQLNTEAF
TRBV6-4,ASSVTSGSTGELF
TRBV6-5,ASRPDRGGSYT
TRBV11-2,ASSSGQTLTGTEAF
TRBV7-9,ATEHPGGSEQY
TRBV11-2,ASSLGRGGEQY
TRBV7-8,ASSPKRQSSTDTQY
TRBV2,ASSLEGEAF
TRBV18,ASSPSGSREQY
TRBV2,ASSVGTGLYNEQF
TRBV7-6,ASSPQEGLAYNEQF
TRBV7-9,ASSWEAGVKDTQY
TRBV6-5,ASSYSRSYTEAF
TRBV6-5,ASRTSGMIQETQY
TRBV15,ATSQGVDTEAF
TRBV4-2,ASSQDPTGTGIRDTQY
TRBV28,ASLQTGMITYGYT
TRBV19,ASSHRDYGYT
TRBV7-3,ASSLSPGLAGGPADTQY
TRBV5-4,ASSLDDSGTPY
TRBV19,ASKREAGVFTDTQY
TRBV19,ASNARDGSPLH
TRBV11-3,ASSLAGLLATQF